This section outlines one T cell receptor (beta chain) sequence together with its context. This clonotype has at least ten counts. Its antigen is not yet known. Base-call qualities are not available, and no considerably larger clone is one nucleotide away. Set within a cohort of healthcare workers in London, UK, this nested case-control study involved weekly PCR testing of nasopharyngeal swabs along with blood sampling. Healthcare workers were enrolled in the week of the UK lockdown, from 23 to 31 March 2020, and were followed every week for up to roughly 15 weeks. These data originate in a study of early T cells in non-severe SARS-CoV-2 infection (dated by TCRdb to the early 2020s). About the full investigation: Because TCR sequencing relied on bulk RNA taken from unsorted whole blood, pairing of alpha and beta chains was not possible. Findings and caveats that apply to the study as a whole: VDJdb matching was skewed toward anti-spike CD8 responses and likely underestimated virus-specific expansions by missing private and CD4 specificities.

Receptor amplification or capture employed 5' RACE. The instrument given in TCRdb is NextSeq 500. Unique molecular identifiers were attached to individual cDNA molecules in the TCR library protocol so that sequencing error and PCR bias could be corrected. Both TCR alpha and beta chains were sequenced, and tight co-correlation was observed between alpha and beta sequence abundances in each sample. The source study handled its data this way. Decombinator V4 was used to annotate the V gene, J gene and CDR3 of the TCR sequences. TCRs were defined as expanded if a significant change between any two time points was detected under a Poisson model with p below 0.0001. TCR abundances were normalised to the total number of TCRs sequenced per sample and expressed as counts per million. MAIT TCRs were defined by TRAV1-2 paired with TRAJ12, TRAJ20 or TRAJ33, and iNKT TCRs by TRAV10 paired with TRAJ18. VDJdb, accessed 1 November 2021, was searched for CMV, EBV and SARS-CoV-2 annotated TCRs, excluding TCRs annotated for multiple antigens. In-frame beta chains were kept once TCRdb had trimmed the public reads at Q25 with fastp and called clones with MiXCR. Rows are combined by CDR3 protein, so each entry shows the most common genes and DNA. V and J calls and clone size were set by TCRdb, not the authors. The table for this sample lists about 35,000 distinct CDR3 sequences; 4.7% of them were counted only once. The ten largest clones add up to around 8% of the sample.

Trimming at the junction amounts to 3 bases on V and 6 bases on J, and the germline ends lie 8 bases apart. The CDR3 numbers 12 residues from cysteine through phenylalanine. Only CDR3 DNA is held: 36 bases, read in frame from base 1. This sequence originates from an adult who was a healthcare worker with PCR-confirmed SARS-CoV-2 infection or an uninfected control (not recorded which). The V and J genes are TRBV12-3 or TRBV12-4 and TRBJ1-1, with no reliable assignment of the D segment. Sequenced material: whole blood. The CDR3 protein sequence reads: CASSFDVSEAFF. The DNA reads as follows: TGTGCCAGCAGTTTTGACGTCTCTGAAGCTTTCTTT.